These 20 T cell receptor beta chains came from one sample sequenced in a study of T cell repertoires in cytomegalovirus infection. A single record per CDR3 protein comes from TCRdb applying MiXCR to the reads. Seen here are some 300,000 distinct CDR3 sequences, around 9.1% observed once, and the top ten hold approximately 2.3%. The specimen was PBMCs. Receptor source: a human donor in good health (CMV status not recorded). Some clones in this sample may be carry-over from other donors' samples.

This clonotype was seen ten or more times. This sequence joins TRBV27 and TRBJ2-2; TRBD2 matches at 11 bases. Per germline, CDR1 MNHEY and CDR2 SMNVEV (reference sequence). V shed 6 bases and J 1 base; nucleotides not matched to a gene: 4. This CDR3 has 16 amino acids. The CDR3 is CASRPLAGGNTGELFF. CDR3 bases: TGTGCCAGCAGACCGCTAGCGGGGGGGAACACCGGGGAGCTGTTTTTT.

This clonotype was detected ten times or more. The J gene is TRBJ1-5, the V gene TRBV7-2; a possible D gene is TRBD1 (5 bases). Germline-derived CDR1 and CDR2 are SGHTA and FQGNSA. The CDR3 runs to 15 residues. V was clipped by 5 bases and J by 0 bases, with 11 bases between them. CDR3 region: CASSPDSNSNQPQHF. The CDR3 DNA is TGTGCCAGCAGCCCCGACAGTAATAGCAATCAGCCCCAGCATTTT. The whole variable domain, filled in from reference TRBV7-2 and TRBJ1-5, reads GAGVSQSPSNKVTEKGKDVELRCDPISGHTALYWYRQSLGQGLEFLIYFQGNSAPDKSGLPSDRFSAERTGGSVSTLTIQRTQQEDSAVYLCASSPDSNSNQPQHFGDGTRLSIL.

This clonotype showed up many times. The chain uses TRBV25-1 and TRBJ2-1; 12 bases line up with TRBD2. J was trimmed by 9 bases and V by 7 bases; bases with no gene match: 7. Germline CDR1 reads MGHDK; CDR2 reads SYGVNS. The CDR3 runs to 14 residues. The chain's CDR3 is CASIGLAGGIEQFF. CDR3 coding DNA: TGTGCCAGCATAGGGCTAGCGGGGGGGATTGAGCAGTTCTTC.

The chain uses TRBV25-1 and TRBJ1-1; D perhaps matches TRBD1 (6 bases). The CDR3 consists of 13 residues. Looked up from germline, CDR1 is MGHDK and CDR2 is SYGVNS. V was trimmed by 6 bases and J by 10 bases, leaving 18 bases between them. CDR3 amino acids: CASSEENRARAFF. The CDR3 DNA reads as TGTGCCAGCAGCGAAGAGAACAGGGCTAGAGCTTTCTTT.

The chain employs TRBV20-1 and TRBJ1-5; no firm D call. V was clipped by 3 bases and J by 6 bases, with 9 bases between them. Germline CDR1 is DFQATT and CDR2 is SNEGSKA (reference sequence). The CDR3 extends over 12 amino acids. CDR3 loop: CSARSRGQPQHF. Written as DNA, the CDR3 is TGCAGTGCTAGGTCCCGGGGTCAGCCCCAGCATTTT.

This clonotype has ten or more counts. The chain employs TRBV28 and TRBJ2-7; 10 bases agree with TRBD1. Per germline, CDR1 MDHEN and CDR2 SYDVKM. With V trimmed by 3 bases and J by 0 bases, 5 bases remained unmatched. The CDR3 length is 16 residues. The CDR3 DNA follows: TGTGCCAGCAGTTTTGGGACAGGGGATCCCTCCTACGAGCAGTACGTC. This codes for CASSFGTGDPSYEQYV.

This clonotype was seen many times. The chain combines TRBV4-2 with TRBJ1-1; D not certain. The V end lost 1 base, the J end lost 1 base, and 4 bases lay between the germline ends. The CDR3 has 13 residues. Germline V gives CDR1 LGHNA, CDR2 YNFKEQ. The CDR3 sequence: CASSQVTNTEAFF. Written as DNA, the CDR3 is TGTGCCAGCAGCCAAGTAACGAACACTGAAGCTTTCTTT.

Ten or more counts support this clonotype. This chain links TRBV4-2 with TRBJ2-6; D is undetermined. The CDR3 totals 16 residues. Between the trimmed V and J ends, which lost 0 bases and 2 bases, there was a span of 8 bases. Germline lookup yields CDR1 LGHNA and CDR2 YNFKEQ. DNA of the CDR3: TGTGCCAGCAGCCAAGATATGCCAGCTGGGGCCAACGTCCTGACTTTC. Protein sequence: CASSQDMPAGANVLTF.

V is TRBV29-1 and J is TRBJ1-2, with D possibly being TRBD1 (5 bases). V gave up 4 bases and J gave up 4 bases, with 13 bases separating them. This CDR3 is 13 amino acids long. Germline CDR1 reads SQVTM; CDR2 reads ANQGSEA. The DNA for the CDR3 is TGCAGCGTTGGAGGGGCAGAACCCTATGGCTACACCTTC. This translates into CSVGGAEPYGYTF.

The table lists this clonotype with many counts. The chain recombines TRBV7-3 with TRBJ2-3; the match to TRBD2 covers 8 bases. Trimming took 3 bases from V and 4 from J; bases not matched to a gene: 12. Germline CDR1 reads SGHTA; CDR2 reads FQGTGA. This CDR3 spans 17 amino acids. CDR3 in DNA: TGTGCCAGCAGCTTCCACCCCCCCGGGGGGGTGGCAGATACGCAGTATTTT. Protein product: CASSFHPPGGVADTQYF. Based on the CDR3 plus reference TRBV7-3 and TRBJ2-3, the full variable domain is GAGVSQTPSNKVTEKGKYVELRCDPISGHTALYWYRQSLGQGPEFLIYFQGTGAADDSGLPNDRFFAVRPEGSVSTLKIQRTERGDSAVYLCASSFHPPGGVADTQYFGPGTRLTVL.

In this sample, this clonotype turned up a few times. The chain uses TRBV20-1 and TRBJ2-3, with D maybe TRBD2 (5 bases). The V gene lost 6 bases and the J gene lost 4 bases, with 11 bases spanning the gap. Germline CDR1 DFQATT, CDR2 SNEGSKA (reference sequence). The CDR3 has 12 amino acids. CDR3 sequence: CSAAGRADTQYF. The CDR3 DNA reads TGCAGTGCAGCTGGGAGAGCAGATACGCAGTATTTT.

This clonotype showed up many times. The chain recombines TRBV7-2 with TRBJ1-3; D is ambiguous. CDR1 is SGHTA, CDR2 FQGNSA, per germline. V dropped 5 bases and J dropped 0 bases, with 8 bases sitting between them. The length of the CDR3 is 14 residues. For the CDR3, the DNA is TGTGCCAGCAGCCCGAGAAACTCTGGAAACACCATATATTTT. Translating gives CASSPRNSGNTIYF.

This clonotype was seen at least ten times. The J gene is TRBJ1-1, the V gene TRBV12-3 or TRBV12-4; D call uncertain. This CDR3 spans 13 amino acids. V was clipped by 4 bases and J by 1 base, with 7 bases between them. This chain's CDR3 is CASSSDPNTEAFF. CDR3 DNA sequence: TGTGCCAGCAGTTCCGACCCGAACACTGAAGCTTTCTTT.

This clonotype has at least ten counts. DNA for the CDR3: TGTGCCAGCAGTGAAAGCGGGGGAGTCACAGATACGCAGTATTTT. Its translation is CASSESGGVTDTQYF. The chain couples TRBV28 to TRBJ2-3; TRBD2 agrees at 8 bases. The CDR3 contains 15 residues. From germline, CDR1 is MDHEN and CDR2 SYDVKM. The J segment lost 2 bases and the V segment lost 5 bases, leaving 6 bases of the junction unmatched. The entire variable domain, with the rest obtained from reference TRBV28 and TRBJ2-3, is as follows: DVKVTQSSRYLVKRTGEKVFLECVQDMDHENMFWYRQDPGLGLRLIYFSYDVKMKEKGDIPEGYSVSREKKERFSLILESASTNQTSMYLCASSESGGVTDTQYFGPGTRLTVL.

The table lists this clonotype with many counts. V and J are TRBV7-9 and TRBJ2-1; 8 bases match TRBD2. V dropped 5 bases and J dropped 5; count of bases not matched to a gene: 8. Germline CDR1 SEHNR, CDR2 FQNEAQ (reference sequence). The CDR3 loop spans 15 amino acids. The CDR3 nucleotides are TGTGCCAGCAGCGCAGTTCCGGGACTAGACAATGAGCAGTTCTTC. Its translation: CASSAVPGLDNEQFF.

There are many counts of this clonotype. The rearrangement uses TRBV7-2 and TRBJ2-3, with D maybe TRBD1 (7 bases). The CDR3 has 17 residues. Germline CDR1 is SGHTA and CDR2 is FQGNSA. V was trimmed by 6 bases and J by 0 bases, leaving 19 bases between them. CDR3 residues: CASSSWGAGGSTDTQYF. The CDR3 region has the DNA TGTGCCAGCAGTTCCTGGGGGGCAGGGGGAAGCACAGATACGCAGTATTTT.

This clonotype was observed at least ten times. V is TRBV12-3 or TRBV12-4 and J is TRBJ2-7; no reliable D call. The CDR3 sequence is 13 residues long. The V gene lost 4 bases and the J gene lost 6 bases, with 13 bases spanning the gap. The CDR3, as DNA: TGTGCCAGCAGTTCCCCGAACGGGCGCGAGCAGTACTTC. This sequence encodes CASSSPNGREQYF.

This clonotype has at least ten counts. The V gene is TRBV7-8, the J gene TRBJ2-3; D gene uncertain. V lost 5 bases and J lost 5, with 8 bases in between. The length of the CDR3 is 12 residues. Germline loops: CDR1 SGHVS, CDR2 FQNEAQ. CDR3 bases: TGTGCCAGCAGCCGAAACTTAGATACGCAGTATTTT. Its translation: CASSRNLDTQYF.

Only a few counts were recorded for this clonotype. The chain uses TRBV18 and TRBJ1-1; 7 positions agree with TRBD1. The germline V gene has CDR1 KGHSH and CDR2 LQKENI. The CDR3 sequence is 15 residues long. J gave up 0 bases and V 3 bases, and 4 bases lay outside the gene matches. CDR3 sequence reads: CASSPRGQMNTEAFF. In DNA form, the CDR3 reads TGTGCCAGCTCACCTCGGGGACAGATGAACACTGAAGCTTTCTTT.

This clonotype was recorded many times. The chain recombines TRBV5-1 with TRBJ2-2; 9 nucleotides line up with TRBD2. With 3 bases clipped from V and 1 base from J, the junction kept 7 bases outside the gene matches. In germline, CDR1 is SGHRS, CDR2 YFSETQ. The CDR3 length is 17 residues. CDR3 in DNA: TGCGCCAGCAGCTCTCTAGCGGGGCCATTGAACACCGGGGAGCTGTTTTTT. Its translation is CASSSLAGPLNTGELFF.